The following is a T cell receptor beta chain sequence with its context. What it binds is unknown. The second PCR ran about 7 to 12 cycles with a sample-barcoded 5' primer and J-beta primers. Samples each returned at least 2.5 million CDR3-containing paired-end reads. TCRdb reprocessed the 5' RACE reads with MiXCR, giving one entry per CDR3 protein. In the table there are more than 550,000 distinct CDR3 sequences, about a fifth of which are singletons. These data are taken from a study of blood T cells in healthy people across ages. Study findings and constraints: Those diversity estimates obtained from one million T cells were thought to be underestimates.

The germline V and J ends were trimmed by 0 bases and 0 bases, with 9 bases remaining between them. The CDR3 has 15 amino acids. Germline lookup yields CDR1 SGHRS and CDR2 YFSETQ. The receptor was derived from a man between 65 and 79 years old in good health. The chain joins TRBV5-1 to TRBJ1-1; D remains unclear. Sequenced input: blood. The CDR3: CASSLERRMNTEAFF. The CDR3 DNA follows: TGCGCCAGCAGCTTGGAACGCAGGATGAACACTGAAGCTTTCTTT. Using reference TRBV5-1 and TRBJ1-1 for the parts outside the CDR3, the full variable domain is KAGVTQTPRYLIKTRGQQVTLSCSPISGHRSVSWYQQTPGQGLQFLFEYFSETQRNKGNFPGRFSGRQFSNSRSEMNVSTLELGDSALYLCASSLERRMNTEAFFGQGTRLTVV.